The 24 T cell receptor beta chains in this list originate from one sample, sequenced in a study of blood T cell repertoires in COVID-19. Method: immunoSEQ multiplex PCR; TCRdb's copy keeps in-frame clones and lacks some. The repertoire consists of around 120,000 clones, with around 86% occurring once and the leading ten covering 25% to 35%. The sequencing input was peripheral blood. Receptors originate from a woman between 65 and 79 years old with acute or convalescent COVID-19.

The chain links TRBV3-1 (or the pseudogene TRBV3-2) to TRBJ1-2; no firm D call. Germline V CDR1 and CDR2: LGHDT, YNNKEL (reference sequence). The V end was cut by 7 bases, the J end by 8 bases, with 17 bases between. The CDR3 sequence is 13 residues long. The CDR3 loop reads CASTYINGKGYTF. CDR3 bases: TGTGCCAGCACCTATATAAACGGGAAAGGCTACACCTTC.

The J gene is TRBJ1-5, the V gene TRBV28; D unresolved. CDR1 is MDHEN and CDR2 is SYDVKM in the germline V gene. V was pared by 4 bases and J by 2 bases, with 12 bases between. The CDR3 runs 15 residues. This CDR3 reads CASSSPTSGNQPQHF. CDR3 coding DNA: TGTGCCAGCAGTTCCCCCACTAGTGGCAATCAGCCCCAGCATTTT.

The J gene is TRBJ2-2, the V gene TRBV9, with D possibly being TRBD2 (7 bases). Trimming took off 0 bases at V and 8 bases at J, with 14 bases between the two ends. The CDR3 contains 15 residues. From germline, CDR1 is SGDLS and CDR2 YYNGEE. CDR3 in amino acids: CASSVGGGASGELFF. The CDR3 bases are TGTGCCAGCAGCGTAGGAGGGGGGGCCTCAGGGGAGCTGTTTTTT.

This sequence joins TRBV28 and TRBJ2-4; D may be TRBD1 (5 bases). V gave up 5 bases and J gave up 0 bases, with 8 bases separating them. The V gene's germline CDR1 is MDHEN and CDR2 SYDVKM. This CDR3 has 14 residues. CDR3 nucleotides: TGTGCCAGCAGTCCTCAGGGAGCCAAAAACATTCAGTACTTC. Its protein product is CASSPQGAKNIQYF.

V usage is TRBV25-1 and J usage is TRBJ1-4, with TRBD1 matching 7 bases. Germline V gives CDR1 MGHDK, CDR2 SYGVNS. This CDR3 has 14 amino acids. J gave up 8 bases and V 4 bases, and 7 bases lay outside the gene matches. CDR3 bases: TGTGCCAGCAGTGCTACAGGGGCCGGGGAAAAACTGTTTTTT. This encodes CASSATGAGEKLFF.

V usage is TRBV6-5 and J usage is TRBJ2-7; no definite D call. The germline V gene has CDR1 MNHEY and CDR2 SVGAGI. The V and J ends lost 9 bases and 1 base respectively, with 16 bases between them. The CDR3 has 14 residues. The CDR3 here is CASRGPHPSYEQYF. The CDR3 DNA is TGTGCCAGTCGAGGCCCTCACCCATCCTACGAGCAGTACTTC.

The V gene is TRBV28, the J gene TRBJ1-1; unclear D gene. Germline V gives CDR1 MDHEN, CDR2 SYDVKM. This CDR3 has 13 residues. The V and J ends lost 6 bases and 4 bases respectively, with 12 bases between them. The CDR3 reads CASRPQWLTEAFF. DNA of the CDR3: TGTGCCAGCAGACCACAGTGGCTCACTGAAGCTTTCTTT.

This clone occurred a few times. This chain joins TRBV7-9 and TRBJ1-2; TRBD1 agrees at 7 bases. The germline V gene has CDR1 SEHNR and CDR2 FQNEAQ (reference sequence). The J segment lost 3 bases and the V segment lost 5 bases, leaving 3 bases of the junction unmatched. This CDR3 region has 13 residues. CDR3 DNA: TGTGCCAGCAGCCGCGGGACAGACTATGGCTACACCTTC. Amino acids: CASSRGTDYGYTF.

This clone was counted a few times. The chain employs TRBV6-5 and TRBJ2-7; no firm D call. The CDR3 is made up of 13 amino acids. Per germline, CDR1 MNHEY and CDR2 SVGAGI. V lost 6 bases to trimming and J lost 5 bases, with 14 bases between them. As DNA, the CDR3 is TGTGCCAGCAGAAGCCTTAATCGTCACGAGCAGTACTTC. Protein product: CASRSLNRHEQYF.

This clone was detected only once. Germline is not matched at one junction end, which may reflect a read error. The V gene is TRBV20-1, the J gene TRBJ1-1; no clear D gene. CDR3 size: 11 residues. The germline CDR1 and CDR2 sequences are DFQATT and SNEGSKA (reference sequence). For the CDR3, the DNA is TGCAGTGCTAGCGAGTGGGAGTACGGGGTCTTT. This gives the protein CSASEWEYGVF.

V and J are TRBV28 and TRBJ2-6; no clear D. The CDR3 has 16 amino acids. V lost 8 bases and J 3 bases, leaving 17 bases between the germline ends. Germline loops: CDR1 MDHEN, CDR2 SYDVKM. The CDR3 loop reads CASGPGTAGGANVLTF. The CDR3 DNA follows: TGTGCCAGCGGGCCCGGTACAGCCGGTGGGGCCAACGTCCTGACTTTC.

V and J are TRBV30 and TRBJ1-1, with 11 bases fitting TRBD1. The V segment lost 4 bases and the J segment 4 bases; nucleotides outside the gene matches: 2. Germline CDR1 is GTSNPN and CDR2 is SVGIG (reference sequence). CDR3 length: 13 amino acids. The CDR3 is CAWMDRGPTEAFF. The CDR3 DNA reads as TGTGCCTGGATGGACAGGGGGCCCACTGAAGCTTTCTTT.

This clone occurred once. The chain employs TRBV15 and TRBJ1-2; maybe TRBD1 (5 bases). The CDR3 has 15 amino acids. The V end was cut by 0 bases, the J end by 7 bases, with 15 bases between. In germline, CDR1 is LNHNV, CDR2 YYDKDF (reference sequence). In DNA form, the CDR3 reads TGTGCCACCAGCAGAGATGTAGCCAGGGAAAGTGGCTACACCTTC. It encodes CATSRDVARESGYTF.

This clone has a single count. The CDR3 reads CASSEILRGRNEQYF. The CDR3 nucleotides are TGTGCCAGCAGTGAAATCCTCAGGGGGCGGAACGAGCAGTACTTC. The V gene is TRBV25-1, the J gene TRBJ2-7; 8 bases line up with TRBD1. Germline CDR1 and CDR2: MGHDK and SYGVNS. With 2 bases clipped from V and 5 bases from J, the junction kept 8 bases outside the gene matches. The CDR3 spans 15 residues.

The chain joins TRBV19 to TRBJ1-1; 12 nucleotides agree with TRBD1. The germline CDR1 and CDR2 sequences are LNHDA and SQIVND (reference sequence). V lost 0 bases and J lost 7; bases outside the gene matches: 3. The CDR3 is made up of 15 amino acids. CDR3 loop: CASSIEGQGASEAFF. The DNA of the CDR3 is TGTGCCAGTAGTATAGAGGGACAGGGGGCCAGTGAAGCTTTCTTT.

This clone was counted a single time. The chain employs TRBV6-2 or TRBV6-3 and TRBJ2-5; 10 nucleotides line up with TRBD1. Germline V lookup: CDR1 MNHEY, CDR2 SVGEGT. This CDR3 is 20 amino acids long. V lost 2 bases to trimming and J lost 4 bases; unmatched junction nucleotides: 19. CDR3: CASSYLNRPGTGANRETQYF. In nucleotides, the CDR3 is TGTGCCAGCAGTTACCTAAATCGTCCCGGGACAGGGGCCAATAGAGAGACCCAGTACTTC.

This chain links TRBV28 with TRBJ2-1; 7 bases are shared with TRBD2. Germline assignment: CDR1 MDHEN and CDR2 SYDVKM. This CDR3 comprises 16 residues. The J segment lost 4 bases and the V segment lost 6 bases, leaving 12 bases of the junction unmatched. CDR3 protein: CASSPTPTGGYNEQFF. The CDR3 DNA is TGTGCCAGCAGCCCTACCCCCACCGGGGGGTACAATGAGCAGTTCTTC.

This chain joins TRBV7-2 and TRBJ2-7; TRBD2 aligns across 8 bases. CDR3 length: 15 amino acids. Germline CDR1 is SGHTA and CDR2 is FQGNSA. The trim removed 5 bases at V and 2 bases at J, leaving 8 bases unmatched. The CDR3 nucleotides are TGTGCCAGCAGCGAGGCGGGGGGTGCTACCTACGAGCAGTACTTC. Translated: CASSEAGGATYEQYF.

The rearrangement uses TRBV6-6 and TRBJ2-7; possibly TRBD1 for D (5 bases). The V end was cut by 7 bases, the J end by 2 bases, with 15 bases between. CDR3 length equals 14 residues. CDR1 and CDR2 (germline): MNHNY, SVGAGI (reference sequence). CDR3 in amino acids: CASNPGQGAYEQYF. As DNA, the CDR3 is TGTGCCAGCAATCCGGGTCAGGGCGCCTACGAGCAGTACTTC.

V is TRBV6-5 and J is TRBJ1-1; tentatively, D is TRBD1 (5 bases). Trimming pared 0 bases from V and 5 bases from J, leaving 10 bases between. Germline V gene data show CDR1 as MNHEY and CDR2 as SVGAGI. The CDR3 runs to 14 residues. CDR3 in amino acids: CASSYSSGVTEAFF. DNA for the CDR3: TGTGCCAGCAGTTACTCATCGGGGGTGACTGAAGCTTTCTTT.

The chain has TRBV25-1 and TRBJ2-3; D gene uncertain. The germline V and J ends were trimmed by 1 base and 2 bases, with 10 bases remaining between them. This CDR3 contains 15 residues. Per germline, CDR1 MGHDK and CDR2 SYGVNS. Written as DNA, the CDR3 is TGTGCCAGCAGTGAATTGGGCAGTTACACAGATACGCAGTATTTT. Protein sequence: CASSELGSYTDTQYF. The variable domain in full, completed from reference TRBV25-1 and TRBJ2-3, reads EADIYQTPRYLVIGTGKKITLECSQTMGHDKMYWYQQDPGMELHLIHYSYGVNSTEKGDLSSESTVSRIRTEHFPLTLESARPSHTSQYLCASSELGSYTDTQYFGPGTRLTVL.

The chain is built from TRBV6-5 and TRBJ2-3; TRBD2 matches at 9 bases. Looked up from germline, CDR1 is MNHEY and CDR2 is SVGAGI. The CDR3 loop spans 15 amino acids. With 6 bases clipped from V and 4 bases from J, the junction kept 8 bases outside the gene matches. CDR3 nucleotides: TGTGCCAGCAGGTTTCGCGGGGGGGCCCCAGATACGCAGTATTTT. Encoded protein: CASRFRGGAPDTQYF.

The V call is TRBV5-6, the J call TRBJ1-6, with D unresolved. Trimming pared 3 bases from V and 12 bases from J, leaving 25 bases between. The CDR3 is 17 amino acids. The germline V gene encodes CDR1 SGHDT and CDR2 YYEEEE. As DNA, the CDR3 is TGTGCCAGCAGCTCCGGACTGATCAATGGTCGGGATTTACCCCTCCACTTT. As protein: CASSSGLINGRDLPLHF.

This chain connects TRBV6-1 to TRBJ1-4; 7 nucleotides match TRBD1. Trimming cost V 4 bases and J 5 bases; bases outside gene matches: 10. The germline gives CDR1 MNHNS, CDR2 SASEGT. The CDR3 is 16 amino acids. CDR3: CASSGEDRLYNEKLFF. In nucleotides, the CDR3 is TGTGCCAGCAGTGGTGAGGACAGGTTGTACAATGAAAAACTGTTTTTT.